The 19 T cell receptor beta chains reported below all come from one sample, sequenced in a study of regulatory T cells in long-lasting Graves disease. Sequencing libraries for TCR beta were prepared with iRepertoire HTBI primers and Arm-PCR of CDR3 regions. TCRdb itself ran the multiplex PCR reads through MiXCR, one entry per CDR3 protein. This sample has roughly 500,000 distinct CDR3 sequences, with approximately 12% found just once. Noted time point: newly diagnosed GD, antithyroid drugs for less than 3 months. RNA extracted from PBMCs served as the sequencing template. The same data also contributed to another study, on T cells in Graves' hyperthyroidism and ophthalmopathy.

The sequencing used peripheral blood mononuclear cells (PBMCs), collected at new diagnosis, from a patient treated with antithyroid drugs. Every receptor here comes from a man aged 25-40 years with Graves disease.

This clonotype was recorded many times. The chain carries TRBV12-3 or TRBV12-4 and TRBJ2-1, with a tentative D call TRBD2 (6 bases). The ends were cut back, 3 bases at V and 9 bases at J, with 9 bases in the middle. The CDR3 contains 12 residues. Here the CDR3 DNA reads TGTGCCAGCAGTTTTATGACTAGTGAGCAGTTCTTC. This gives the protein CASSFMTSEQFF.

This clonotype was detected ten times or more. The gene calls are TRBV5-1 and TRBJ1-2, with 9 bases fitting TRBD1. The CDR3 has 17 amino acids. Looked up from germline, CDR1 is SGHRS and CDR2 is YFSETQ. V lost 0 bases to trimming and J lost 0 bases; unmatched junction nucleotides: 6. DNA of the CDR3: TGCGCCAGCAGCTTGGCTGGGGGACAGGGACCTAACTATGGCTACACCTTC. As protein: CASSLAGGQGPNYGYTF.

This clonotype was detected a few times. The rearrangement joins TRBV20-1 to TRBJ2-7; possibly TRBD1 for D (5 bases). Looked up from germline, CDR1 is DFQATT and CDR2 is SNEGSKA (reference sequence). This CDR3 is 14 amino acids long. V shed 0 bases and J shed 0 bases, with 9 bases lying between them. The CDR3 protein is CSARDTDNSYEQYF. In nucleotides, the CDR3 is TGCAGTGCTAGAGATACGGACAACTCCTACGAGCAGTACTTC.

At least ten counts were recorded for this clonotype. The chain recombines TRBV27 with TRBJ2-5; D call uncertain. The CDR3 length is 13 residues. Trimming removed 5 bases at V and 5 bases at J, with 12 bases between. The V gene's germline CDR1 is MNHEY and CDR2 SMNVEV (reference sequence). This CDR3 reads CASSPYLEETQYF. The CDR3, as DNA: TGTGCCAGCAGTCCGTATTTGGAGGAGACCCAGTACTTC.

This clonotype was counted ten times or more. V is TRBV3-1 and J is TRBJ1-1; no clear D. The germline V and J ends were trimmed by 5 bases and 0 bases, with 7 bases remaining between them. Germline assignment: CDR1 LGHDT and CDR2 YNNKEL (reference sequence). The CDR3 is 13 residues long. For the CDR3, the DNA is TGTGCCAGCAGCGGTAAAATGAACACTGAAGCTTTCTTT. Amino acids: CASSGKMNTEAFF. Full variable domain (rest looked up from reference TRBV3-1 and TRBJ1-1): DTAVSQTPKYLVTQMGNDKSIKCEQNLGHDTMYWYKQDSKKFLKIMFSYNNKELIINETVPNRFSPKSPDKAHLNLHINSLELGDSAVYFCASSGKMNTEAFFGQGTRLTVV.

This clonotype was seen repeatedly, ten times or more. CDR3 DNA sequence: TGTGCCAGCAGCGCGGGACCCGCTAGATCTGGGGCCAACGTCCTGACTTTC. It is translated as CASSAGPARSGANVLTF. The chain employs TRBV11-2 and TRBJ2-6, with a possible D match to TRBD2 (6 bases). The CDR3 has 17 amino acids. Germline-derived CDR1 and CDR2 are SGHAT and FQNNGV. V was cut by 5 bases and J by 1 base, with 15 bases left in between.

A word on this clonotype: This clone may be a read error of a much larger clone one base away. The V call is TRBV11-3, the J call TRBJ2-1; D uncertain. Germline V gene sequence: CDR1 SGHNT, CDR2 YENEEA. The ends were cut back, 1 base at V and 12 bases at J, with 13 bases in the middle. The CDR3 covers 13 residues. In nucleotides, the CDR3 is TGTGCCAGCAGCTTAGCCTATCTGTCGGGGCAGTTCTTC. Translating gives CASSLAYLSGQFF. Full variable domain (remainder filled in from reference TRBV11-3 and TRBJ2-1): EAGVVQSPRYKIIEKKQPVAFWCNPISGHNTLYWYLQNLGQGPELLIRYENEEAVDDSQLPKDRFSAERLKGVDSTLKIQPAELGDSAVYLCASSLAYLSGQFFGPGTRLTVL.

This clonotype appeared many times. The J gene is TRBJ1-3, the V gene TRBV29-1; a possible D gene is TRBD1 (5 bases). In germline, CDR1 is SQVTM, CDR2 ANQGSEA. This CDR3 is 13 amino acids long. Trimming stripped 3 bases from V and 1 base from J, with 7 bases between. Written as DNA, the CDR3 is TGCAGCGTTGAGTCAGGGTCTGGAAACACCATATATTTT. Amino acids: CSVESGSGNTIYF.

This clonotype showed up just a few times. CDR3 region: CASTRDRDYHTDTQYF. The CDR3 bases are TGTGCCAGCACCCGTGACCGGGACTACCACACAGATACGCAGTATTTT. The chain has TRBV7-2 and TRBJ2-3; TRBD2 aligns across 7 bases. V lost 7 bases and J lost 2; bases outside the gene matches: 12. Looked up from germline, CDR1 is SGHTA and CDR2 is FQGNSA. CDR3 size: 16 residues.

This clonotype came up many times. The genes are TRBV6-2 or TRBV6-3 and TRBJ1-5; no reliable D call. In germline, CDR1 is MNHEY, CDR2 SVGEGT. V lost 5 bases and J 2 bases, leaving 13 bases between the germline ends. CDR3 length equals 15 residues. CDR3 bases: TGTGCCAGCAGTCCCTGGCCCCGCGGCAATCAGCCCCAGCATTTT. Protein: CASSPWPRGNQPQHF.

The chain combines TRBV11-2 with TRBJ2-1; TRBD2 matches at 7 bases. The CDR3 has 16 amino acids. J gave up 0 bases and V 5 bases, and 7 bases lay outside the gene matches. CDR1 SGHAT and CDR2 FQNNGV come from the germline V gene. The chain's CDR3 is CASSPRGFHSYNEQFF. The CDR3 DNA reads TGTGCCAGCAGCCCGCGGGGGTTTCACTCCTACAATGAGCAGTTCTTC.

This clonotype was seen repeatedly, ten times or more. V and J are TRBV12-5 and TRBJ1-5, with D unresolved. The V and J ends lost 5 bases and 7 bases respectively, with 18 bases between them. From germline, CDR1 is LGHNT and CDR2 FRNRAP. The CDR3 runs 15 residues. In DNA, the CDR3 is TGTGCTAGTGGTCTCGCTGCCGGGGAGTGGCAGCCCCAGCATTTT. Translated, it gives CASGLAAGEWQPQHF.

This clonotype was seen repeatedly, ten times or more. This rearrangement joins TRBV6-1 to TRBJ2-3, with D hard to call. Per the germline V gene, CDR1 is MNHNS and CDR2 is SASEGT. CDR3 size: 14 residues. V lost 6 bases and J lost 6, with 16 bases in between. The CDR3 spells CASSPPGVEDTQYF. The CDR3 DNA is TGTGCCAGCAGCCCCCCCGGCGTCGAGGATACGCAGTATTTT.

This clonotype was recorded a few times. This chain connects TRBV29-1 to TRBJ1-1; a possible D gene is TRBD1 (5 bases). Germline loops: CDR1 SQVTM, CDR2 ANQGSEA. The CDR3 consists of 11 residues. Trimming took 3 bases from V and 3 from J, leaving 5 bases between them. The CDR3 DNA reads TGCAGCGTTGAGGGGCACACTGAAGCTTTCTTT. This gives the protein CSVEGHTEAFF.

This clonotype was counted a few times. This rearrangement joins TRBV14 to TRBJ2-2; D remains unclear. Germline V gene lookup returns CDR1 SGHDN and CDR2 FVKESK. The CDR3 totals 15 residues. The V end lost 4 bases, the J end lost 2 bases, and 11 bases lay between the germline ends. The CDR3 region is CASSPSYGNTGELFF. DNA of the CDR3: TGTGCCAGCAGCCCCTCATACGGTAACACCGGGGAGCTGTTTTTT.

The chain recombines TRBV5-1 with TRBJ2-7; 7 bases map to TRBD1. The germline V gene encodes CDR1 SGHRS and CDR2 YFSETQ. The trim removed 3 bases at V and 3 bases at J, leaving 12 bases unmatched. The CDR3 contains 16 residues. The CDR3 region is CASSWGDRASLYEQYF. As DNA, the CDR3 is TGCGCCAGCAGCTGGGGAGACAGGGCAAGTCTCTACGAGCAGTACTTC.

This clonotype was detected many times. This chain's CDR3 is CASSIDVKFSEQYF. In DNA form, the CDR3 reads TGTGCCAGTAGTATAGACGTTAAATTCTCCGAGCAGTACTTC. The J gene is TRBJ2-7, the V gene TRBV19; D is ambiguous. V was clipped by 0 bases and J by 6 bases, with 12 bases between them. Per germline, CDR1 LNHDA and CDR2 SQIVND (reference sequence). This CDR3 is 14 amino acids long.

The chain couples TRBV9 to TRBJ2-1; 12 nucleotides align to TRBD2. J gave up 8 bases and V 0 bases, and 9 bases lay outside the gene matches. Germline V gives CDR1 SGDLS, CDR2 YYNGEE. The CDR3 is 17 residues long. The CDR3 sequence is CASSVASGRAHKYEQFF. CDR3 DNA sequence: TGTGCCAGCAGCGTAGCTAGCGGGAGGGCCCATAAATATGAGCAGTTCTTC.

This clonotype was detected many times. This chain links TRBV7-2 with TRBJ1-5; maybe TRBD1 (5 bases). Trimming shortened V by 6 bases and J by 4 bases, and 10 bases separated the two germline ends. This CDR3 is built from 13 residues. Germline V gene data show CDR1 as SGHTA and CDR2 as FQGNSA. The CDR3 nucleotides read TGTGCCAGCAGTCCCGACAGAAATCAGCCCCAGCATTTT. Protein sequence: CASSPDRNQPQHF.